The 10 T cell receptor beta chains below come from one sample, sequenced in a study of blood T cells in healthy people across ages. The second PCR ran roughly 6 to 11 cycles with a sample-barcoded 5' primer and J-beta primers. TCRdb re-called the 5' RACE reads with MiXCR, one entry per CDR3 protein. The data show roughly 410,000 distinct CDR3 sequences, 45% to 65% seen once. Sequenced material: blood. Every receptor here comes from a man between 60 and 75 years old in good health.

The J gene is TRBJ2-1, the V gene TRBV11-2; D perhaps matches TRBD2 (6 bases). Germline assignment: CDR1 SGHAT and CDR2 FQNNGV. V was clipped by 4 bases and J by 0 bases, with 13 bases between them. This CDR3 is built from 16 residues. CDR3 in DNA: TGTGCCAGCAGCTCCGCGGCGGGATACTCCTACAATGAGCAGTTCTTC. Translation: CASSSAAGYSYNEQFF.

There are a few counts of this clonotype. The chain recombines TRBV20-1 with TRBJ2-3, with 7 nucleotides matching TRBD1. J was trimmed by 0 bases and V by 5 bases; bases with no gene match: 8. CDR3 length: 15 residues. Germline V gives CDR1 DFQATT, CDR2 SNEGSKA (reference sequence). Written as DNA, the CDR3 is TGCAGTGCTCTTGATCGGGACAGTAGCACAGATACGCAGTATTTT. It encodes CSALDRDSSTDTQYF.

The chain links TRBV7-8 to TRBJ2-1; 8 bases align to TRBD2. The CDR3 spans 18 residues. Germline CDR1 reads SGHVS; CDR2 reads FQNEAQ. After removal of 5 bases from V and 4 bases from J, the junction contained 16 bases not matched to a gene. DNA for the CDR3: TGTGCCAGCAGCCACGTGGGGCGTAACGGGAGGGGGTACAATGAGCAGTTCTTC. Encoded protein: CASSHVGRNGRGYNEQFF.

This chain joins TRBV12-3 or TRBV12-4 and TRBJ2-1; D is undetermined. V was clipped by 6 bases and J by 2 bases, with 14 bases between them. The CDR3 consists of 15 residues. The DNA of the CDR3 is TGTGCCAGCAGCCAGGACGAGCCGGCCTACAATGAGCAGTTCTTC. This gives the protein CASSQDEPAYNEQFF.

A single count supports this clonotype. A read error may be the cause here, since a much bigger clone is one base away. CDR3 sequence (DNA): TGTGCCACCCTCGGTGGGAGCGAGAATGAGCAGTACTTC. Translated, it gives CATLGGSENEQYF. The chain is built from TRBV28 and TRBJ2-7; the D gene is possibly TRBD2 (5 bases). Germline CDR1 is MDHEN and CDR2 is SYDVKM. The V end lost 10 bases, the J end lost 7 bases, and 20 bases lay between the germline ends. This CDR3 has 13 amino acids.

This chain joins TRBV9 and TRBJ2-4, with TRBD2 matching over 8 bases. The trim removed 4 bases at V and 8 bases at J, leaving 8 bases unmatched. CDR3 length equals 14 residues. CDR1 is SGDLS and CDR2 is YYNGEE in the germline V gene. The CDR3 coding sequence is TGTGCCAGCAGCCCCCGGCGGGGGGAGGACATTCAGTACTTC. Protein sequence: CASSPRRGEDIQYF.

In its sample, this clonotype was seen a few times. The V gene is TRBV28, the J gene TRBJ1-2, with a weak D call TRBD1 (6 bases). This CDR3 is 14 amino acids long. The V gene lost 6 bases and the J gene lost 2 bases, with 13 bases spanning the gap. Germline-derived CDR1 and CDR2 are MDHEN and SYDVKM. This chain's CDR3 is CASRWAGQNYGYTF. The CDR3 coding sequence is TGTGCCAGCAGGTGGGCCGGACAGAACTATGGCTACACCTTC.

This clonotype came up many times. The chain links TRBV20-1 to TRBJ2-7, with D possibly matching TRBD2 (6 bases). V gave up 1 base and J gave up 3 bases, with 10 bases separating them. The germline CDR1 and CDR2 sequences are DFQATT and SNEGSKA (reference sequence). The CDR3 extends over 13 amino acids. CDR3 in amino acids: CSARGDSYYEQYF. The CDR3 coding sequence is TGCAGTGCTAGAGGGGACTCATACTACGAGCAGTACTTC.

V gene TRBV5-1 combines with J gene TRBJ1-6, with no clear D. CDR1 and CDR2 (germline): SGHRS, YFSETQ. The CDR3 contains 16 residues. Between the trimmed V and J ends, which lost 1 base and 10 bases, there was a span of 18 bases. CDR3 region: CASSLMSDSIGSPLHF. The DNA of the CDR3 is TGCGCCAGCAGCTTGATGTCGGACTCTATTGGGTCACCCCTCCACTTT.

The sample holds a few counts of this clonotype. This chain connects TRBV7-2 to TRBJ2-7; maybe TRBD2 (6 bases). The V end lost 1 base, the J end lost 6 bases, and 16 bases lay between the germline ends. This CDR3 is 15 amino acids long. CDR1 and CDR2 (germline): SGHTA, FQGNSA. CDR3 DNA: TGTGCCAGCAGCTTAGGGCGGGGATACACTCTCGAGCAGTACTTC. Translating it yields CASSLGRGYTLEQYF.